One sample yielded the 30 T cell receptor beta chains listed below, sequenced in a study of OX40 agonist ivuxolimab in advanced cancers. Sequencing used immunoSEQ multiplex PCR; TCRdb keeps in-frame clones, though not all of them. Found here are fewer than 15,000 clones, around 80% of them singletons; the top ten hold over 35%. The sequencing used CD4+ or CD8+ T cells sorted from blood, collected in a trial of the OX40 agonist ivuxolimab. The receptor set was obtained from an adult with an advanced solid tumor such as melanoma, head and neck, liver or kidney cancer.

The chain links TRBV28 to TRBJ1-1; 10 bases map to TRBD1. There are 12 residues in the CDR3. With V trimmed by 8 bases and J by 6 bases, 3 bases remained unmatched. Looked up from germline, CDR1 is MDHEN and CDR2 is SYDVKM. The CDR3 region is CASGQGVSEAFF. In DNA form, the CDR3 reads TGTGCCAGCGGACAGGGGGTATCTGAAGCTTTCTTT.

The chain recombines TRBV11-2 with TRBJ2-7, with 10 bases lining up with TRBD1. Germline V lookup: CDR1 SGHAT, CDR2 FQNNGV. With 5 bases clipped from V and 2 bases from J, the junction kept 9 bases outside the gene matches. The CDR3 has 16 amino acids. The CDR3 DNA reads TGTGCCAGCAGCCCCCTAATTGGGACAGGGGCCTACGAGCAGTACTTC. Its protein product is CASSPLIGTGAYEQYF. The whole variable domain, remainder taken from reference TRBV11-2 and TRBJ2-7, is EAGVAQSPRYKIIEKRQSVAFWCNPISGHATLYWYQQILGQGPKLLIQFQNNGVVDDSQLPKDRFSAERLKGVDSTLKIQPAKLEDSAVYLCASSPLIGTGAYEQYFGPGTRLTVT.

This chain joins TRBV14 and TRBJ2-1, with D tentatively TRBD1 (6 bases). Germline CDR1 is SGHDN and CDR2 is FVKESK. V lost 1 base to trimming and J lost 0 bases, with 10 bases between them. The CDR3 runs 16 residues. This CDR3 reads CASSQGRDNSYNEQFF. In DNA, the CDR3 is TGTGCCAGCAGCCAAGGACGGGACAACTCCTACAATGAGCAGTTCTTC.

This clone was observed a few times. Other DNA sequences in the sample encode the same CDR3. Written as DNA, the CDR3 is TGTGCCAGCAGCTCAGGGGTGGAAGCTTTCTTT. Translating gives CASSSGVEAFF. V and J are TRBV7-9 and TRBJ1-1, with D possibly being TRBD1 (6 bases). Germline-derived CDR1 and CDR2 are SEHNR and FQNEAQ (reference sequence). The length of the CDR3 is 11 residues. The V gene lost 4 bases and the J gene lost 8 bases, with 8 bases spanning the gap.

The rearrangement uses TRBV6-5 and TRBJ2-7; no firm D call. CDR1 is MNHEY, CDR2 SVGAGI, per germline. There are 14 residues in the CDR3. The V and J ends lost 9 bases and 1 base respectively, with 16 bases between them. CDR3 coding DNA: TGTGCCAGAAAGAGACGAGATCTTTCCTACGAGCAGTACTTC. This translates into CARKRRDLSYEQYF.

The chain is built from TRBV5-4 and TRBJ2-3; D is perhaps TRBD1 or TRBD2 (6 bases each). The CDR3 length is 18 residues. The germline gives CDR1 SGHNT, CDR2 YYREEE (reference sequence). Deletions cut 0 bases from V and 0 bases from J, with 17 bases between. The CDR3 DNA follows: TGTGCCAGCAGCTTGGACGGGGGCCGGCTTTCTAGCACAGATACGCAGTATTTT. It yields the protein CASSLDGGRLSSTDTQYF.

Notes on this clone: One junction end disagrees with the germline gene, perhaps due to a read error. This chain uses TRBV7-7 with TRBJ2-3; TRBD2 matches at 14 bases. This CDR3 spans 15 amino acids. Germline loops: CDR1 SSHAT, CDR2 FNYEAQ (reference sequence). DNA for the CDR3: TGTGCTAGCAGCTTCGGGACTAGCGGGAGAAATACGCAGTATTTT. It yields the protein CASSFGTSGRNTQYF.

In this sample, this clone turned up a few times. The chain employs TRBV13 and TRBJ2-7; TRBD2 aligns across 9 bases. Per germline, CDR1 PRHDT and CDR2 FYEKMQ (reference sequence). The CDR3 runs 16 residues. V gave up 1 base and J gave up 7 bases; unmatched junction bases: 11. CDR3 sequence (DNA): TGTGCCAGCAGCTTAGCACCTAGCGGGGCCTGGGGGGAGCAGTACTTC. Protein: CASSLAPSGAWGEQYF.

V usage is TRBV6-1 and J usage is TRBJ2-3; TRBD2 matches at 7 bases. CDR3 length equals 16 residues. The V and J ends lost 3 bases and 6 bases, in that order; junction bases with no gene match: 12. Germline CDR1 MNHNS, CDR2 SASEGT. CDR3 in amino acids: CASSEGRERRWDTQYF. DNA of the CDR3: TGTGCCAGCAGTGAGGGGCGGGAGAGGAGATGGGATACGCAGTATTTT.

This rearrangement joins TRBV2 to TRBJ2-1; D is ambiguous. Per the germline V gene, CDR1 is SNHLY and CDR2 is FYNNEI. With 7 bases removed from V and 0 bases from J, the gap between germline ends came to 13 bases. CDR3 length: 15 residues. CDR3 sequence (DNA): TGTGCCAGCAAGAAGACGGCGAGCTCCTACAATGAGCAGTTCTTC. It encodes CASKKTASSYNEQFF.

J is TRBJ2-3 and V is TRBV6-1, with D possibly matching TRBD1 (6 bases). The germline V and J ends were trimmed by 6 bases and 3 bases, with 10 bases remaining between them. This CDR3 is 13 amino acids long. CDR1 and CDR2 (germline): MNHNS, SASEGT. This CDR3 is CASSLDRTDTQYF. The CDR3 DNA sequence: TGTGCCAGCAGCCTAGACAGGACAGATACGCAGTATTTT.

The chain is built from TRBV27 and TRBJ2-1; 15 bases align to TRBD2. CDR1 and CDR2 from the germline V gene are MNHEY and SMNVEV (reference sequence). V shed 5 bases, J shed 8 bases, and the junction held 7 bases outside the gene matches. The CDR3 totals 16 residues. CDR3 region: CASSPGLAGGWYEQFF. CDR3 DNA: TGTGCCAGCAGTCCGGGACTAGCGGGGGGTTGGTATGAGCAGTTCTTC.

The CDR3, as DNA: TGTGCCACTAGACAGGCCTTGAACACTGAAGCTTTCTTT. It encodes CATRQALNTEAFF. The chain is built from TRBV15 and TRBJ1-1; the D gene is possibly TRBD1 (6 bases). V was cut by 9 bases and J by 0 bases, with 11 bases left in between. CDR1 is LNHNV and CDR2 is YYDKDF in the germline V gene (reference sequence). This CDR3 has 13 residues.

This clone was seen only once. The CDR3 loop reads CASSYSGGDTEAFF. CDR3 bases: TGTGCCAGCAGTTACTCTGGGGGGGATACTGAAGCTTTCTTT. The chain uses TRBV6-5 and TRBJ1-1; the D gene is possibly TRBD1 (5 bases). V was shortened by 0 bases and J by 5 bases, with 10 bases between the two germline ends. The CDR3 sequence is 14 residues long. The germline V gene encodes CDR1 MNHEY and CDR2 SVGAGI.

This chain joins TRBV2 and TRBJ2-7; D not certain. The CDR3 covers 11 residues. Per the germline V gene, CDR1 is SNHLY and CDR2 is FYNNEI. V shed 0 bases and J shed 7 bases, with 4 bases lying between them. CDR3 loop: CASSEAREQYF. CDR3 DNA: TGTGCCAGCAGTGAAGCGCGGGAGCAGTACTTC.

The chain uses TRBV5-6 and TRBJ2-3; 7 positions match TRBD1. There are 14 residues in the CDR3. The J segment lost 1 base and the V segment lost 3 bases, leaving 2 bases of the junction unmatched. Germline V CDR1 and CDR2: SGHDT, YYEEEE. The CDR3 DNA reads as TGTGCCAGCAGCTGGGGGACAGGCACAGATACGCAGTATTTT. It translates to CASSWGTGTDTQYF.

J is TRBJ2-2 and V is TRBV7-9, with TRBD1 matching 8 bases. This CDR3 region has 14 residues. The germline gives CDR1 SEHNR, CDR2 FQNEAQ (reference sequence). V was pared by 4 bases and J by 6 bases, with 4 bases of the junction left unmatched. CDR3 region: CASSSRGPPGELFF. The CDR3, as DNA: TGTGCCAGCAGCTCCAGGGGGCCTCCCGGGGAGCTGTTTTTT.

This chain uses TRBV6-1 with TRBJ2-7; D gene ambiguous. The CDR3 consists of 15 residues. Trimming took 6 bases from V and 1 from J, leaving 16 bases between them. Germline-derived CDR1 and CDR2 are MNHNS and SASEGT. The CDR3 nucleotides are TGTGCCAGCAGCTCCGGGCCTGGGGTTTCCTACGAGCAGTACTTC. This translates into CASSSGPGVSYEQYF.

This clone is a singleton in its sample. CDR3 sequence reads: CASSFPSGDNQPQHF. CDR3 sequence (DNA): TGTGCCAGCAGTTTCCCGTCCGGAGACAATCAGCCCCAGCATTTT. The chain links TRBV27 to TRBJ1-5; D ambiguous. V dropped 3 bases and J dropped 3 bases, with 12 bases sitting between them. The germline V gene encodes CDR1 MNHEY and CDR2 SMNVEV (reference sequence). CDR3 size: 15 residues.

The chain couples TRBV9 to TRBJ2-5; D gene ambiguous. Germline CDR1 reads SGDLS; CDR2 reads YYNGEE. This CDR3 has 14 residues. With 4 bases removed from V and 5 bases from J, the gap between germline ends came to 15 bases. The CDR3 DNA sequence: TGTGCCAGCAGCCCCCAAGACTCCTTTGAGACCCAGTACTTC. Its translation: CASSPQDSFETQYF.

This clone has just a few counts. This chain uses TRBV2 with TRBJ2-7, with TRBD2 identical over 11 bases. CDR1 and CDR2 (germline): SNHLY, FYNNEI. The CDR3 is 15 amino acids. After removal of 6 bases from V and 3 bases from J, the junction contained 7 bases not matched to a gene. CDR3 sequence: CASSPTSGRYYEQYF. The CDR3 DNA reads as TGTGCCAGCAGCCCCACTAGCGGGAGATACTACGAGCAGTACTTC.

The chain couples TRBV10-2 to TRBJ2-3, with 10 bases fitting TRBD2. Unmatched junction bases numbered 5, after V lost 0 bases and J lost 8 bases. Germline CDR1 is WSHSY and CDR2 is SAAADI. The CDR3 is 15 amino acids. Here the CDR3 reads CASSESAGGPGTQYF. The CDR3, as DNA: TGCGCCAGCAGTGAGTCAGCGGGGGGGCCCGGTACGCAGTATTTT.

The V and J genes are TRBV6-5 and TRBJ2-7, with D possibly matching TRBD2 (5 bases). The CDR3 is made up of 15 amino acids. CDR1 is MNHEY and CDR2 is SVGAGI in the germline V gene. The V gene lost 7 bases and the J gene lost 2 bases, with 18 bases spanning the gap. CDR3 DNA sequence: TGTGCCAGCAACCCTACTGGGCGGGTAGCCTACGAGCAGTACTTC. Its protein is CASNPTGRVAYEQYF.

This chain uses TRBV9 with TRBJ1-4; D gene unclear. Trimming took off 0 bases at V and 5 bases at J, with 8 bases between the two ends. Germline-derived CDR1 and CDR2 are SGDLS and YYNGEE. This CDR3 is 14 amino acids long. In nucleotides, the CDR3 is TGTGCCAGCAGCGTAGACGGGGTGAATGAAAAACTGTTTTTT. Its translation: CASSVDGVNEKLFF.

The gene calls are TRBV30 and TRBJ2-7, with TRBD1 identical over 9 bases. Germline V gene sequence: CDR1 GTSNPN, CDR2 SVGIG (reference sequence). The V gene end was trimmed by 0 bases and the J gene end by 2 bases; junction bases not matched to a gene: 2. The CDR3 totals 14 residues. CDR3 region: CAWSVGQGPYEQYF. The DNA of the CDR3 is TGTGCCTGGAGTGTGGGACAGGGACCCTACGAGCAGTACTTC.

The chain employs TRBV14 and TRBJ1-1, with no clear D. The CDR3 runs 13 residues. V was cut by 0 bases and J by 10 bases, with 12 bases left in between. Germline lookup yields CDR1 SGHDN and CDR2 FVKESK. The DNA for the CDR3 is TGTGCCAGCAGCCAAGATACAAGGGCGTCAGCTTTCTTT. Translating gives CASSQDTRASAFF.

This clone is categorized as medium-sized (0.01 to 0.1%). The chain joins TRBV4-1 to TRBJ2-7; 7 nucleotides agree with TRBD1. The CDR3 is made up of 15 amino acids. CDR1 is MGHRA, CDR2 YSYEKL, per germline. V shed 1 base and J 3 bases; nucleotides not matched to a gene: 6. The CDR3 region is CASSQAPTGNYEQYF. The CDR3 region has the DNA TGCGCCAGCAGCCAAGCCCCGACAGGGAACTACGAGCAGTACTTC.

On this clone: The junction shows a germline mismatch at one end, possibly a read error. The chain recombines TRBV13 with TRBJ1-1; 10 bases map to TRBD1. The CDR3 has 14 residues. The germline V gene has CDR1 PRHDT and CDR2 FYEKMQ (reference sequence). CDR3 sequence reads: CASSIGQGDTEAFF. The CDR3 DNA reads TGTGCCAGCAGCATAGGACAGGGGGACACTGAAGCTTTCTTT. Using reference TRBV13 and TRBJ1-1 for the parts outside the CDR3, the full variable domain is AAGVIQSPRHLIKEKRETATLKCYPIPRHDTVYWYQQGPGQDPQFLISFYEKMQSDKGSIPDRFSAQQFSDYHSELNMSSLELGDSALYFCASSIGQGDTEAFFGQGTRLTVV.

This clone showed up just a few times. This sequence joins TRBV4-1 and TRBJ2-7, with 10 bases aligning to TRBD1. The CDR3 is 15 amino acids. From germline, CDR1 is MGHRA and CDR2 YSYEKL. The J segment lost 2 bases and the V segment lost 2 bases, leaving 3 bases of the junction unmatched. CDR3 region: CASSQMGQGTYEQYF. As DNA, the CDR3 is TGCGCCAGCAGCCAAATGGGACAGGGGACCTACGAGCAGTACTTC.

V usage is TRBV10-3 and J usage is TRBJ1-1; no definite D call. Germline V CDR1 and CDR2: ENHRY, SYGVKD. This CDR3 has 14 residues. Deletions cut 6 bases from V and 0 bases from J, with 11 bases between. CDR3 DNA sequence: TGTGCCATCAGACAGTCGCAGATGAACACTGAAGCTTTCTTT. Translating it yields CAIRQSQMNTEAFF.